This T cell receptor (beta chain) is drawn from a study of T cells after posttransplantation cyclophosphamide (dated by TCRdb to the mid-2010s). Broadly, across the study: The study tracked T cell repertoire reconstitution by TRB sequencing after myeloablative bone marrow transplantation using posttransplantation cyclophosphamide as GVHD prophylaxis. Public TRB sequences were searched against a database of over 3,600 sequences associated with responses to pathogens, tumor antigens, self-antigens and alloantigens. Samples from fewer than 40 PTCy-treated patients and 15 to 20 related bone marrow donors of those patients were subjected to antigen receptor sequencing. In 3 patients, TRB sequencing was also performed on up to 3 more blood samples taken 2 to 5.2 years after transplant, and in a handful of patients, pretransplant blood was also TRB-sequenced. Because TRA and TRB clonality correlated tightly in some ten samples, later TCR analyses were limited to TRB. TRB sequencing was performed on blood from all 35 or so PTCy patients with 1-year posttransplant specimens.

What the treatment or condition label conveys for this sample: high-dose cyclophosphamide on days +3 and +4 as single-agent GVHD prophylaxis. Patients in the PTCy group got busulfan and fludarabine conditioning, a marrow graft from a related or unrelated donor, and cyclophosphamide on days +3 and +4. PTCy-treated patients came from a prospective multi-institutional clinical trial. Peripheral blood and bone marrow mononuclear cells were isolated by Ficoll-Hypaque density centrifugation and cryopreserved. Regarding this clone: Its antigen remains undetermined. No quality values exist for individual bases; no much larger clone is one base distant.

TRB sequencing was run on genomic DNA with either the immunoSEQ assay at survey resolution or the hsTCRB kit. In the source study's methods: The immunoSEQ software was used for initial read processing, and the LymphoSeq R package was used for repertoire analyses. Clonality was calculated as 1 minus normalized Shannon entropy, and the Gini coefficient was also calculated for each TRB dataset. To infer phenotypes in unsorted samples, TRB sequences from sorted subsets of the recipient or donor were mapped onto the unsorted samples of the same recipient. Drawn from immuneACCESS, this table holds only the in-frame rearrangements with V and J called that TCRdb kept. Clones are partly lost; checked studies trace under half to an unresolved V gene and leave the rest unexplained. That table supplies the V and J calls and clone size; D and trimming were determined from the DNA. This sample holds 42,000 or so clones; around 91% were observed only once. Of the sample, 2% to 3% falls within the top ten clones.

Reading the germline V gene gives CDR1 MDHEN and CDR2 SYDVKM. From the cysteine through the phenylalanine, the CDR3 covers 16 amino acids. Here the CDR3 DNA is all that survives: 48 bases in frame from base 1. The germline ends are 14 bases apart after V is trimmed by 2 bases and J by 4 bases. Study-wide findings and limitations: The TRB repertoires of T cells infiltrating skin or GI tract showed only limited overlap with the TRB repertoires of T cells in blood. At 1-2 months, donor-recipient similarity was low but rose over the first year, and the later blood repertoires were often dominated by donor CD8+ memory clones. Across the 45 patients, TRB clonality was highly associated with recipient CMV seropositivity and CMV reactivation, and diversity with PTCy was similar to that in the CNI/methotrexate controls.

Here the chain combines TRBV28 and TRBJ2-2, with TRBD2 perhaps the D gene, on 5 matching bases. The sequences come from PBMCs, collected roughly 59 days after allogeneic stem cell transplant with posttransplant cyclophosphamide. This TCR came from a male patient aged 60 to 75 who received an allogeneic stem cell transplant from a related donor and was CMV-positive. In transplant recipients, some T cells may be of donor rather than host origin. This receptor has the CDR3 CASSLATGYGTGELFF. The DNA is TGTGCCAGCAGTTTAGCTACGGGGTATGGCACCGGGGAGCTGTTTTTT.